This T cell receptor beta chain was captured by sequencing in a study of somatic mutations in cytotoxic T cells in rheumatoid arthritis. With regard to this clone: Its specificity is not known.

Clones were sequenced by immunoSEQ multiplex PCR, and TCRdb holds only the in-frame ones, with some missing. The table includes some 14,000 clones, less than 80% detected once. The study's findings and limits: A single CD8+ clone exceeded 20% of CD8+ cells in about an eighth of the roughly 60 patients.

This CDR3 has 14 amino acids. The V end was cut by 4 bases, the J end by 7 bases, with 17 bases between. From germline, CDR1 is SQVTM and CDR2 ANQGSEA. The sequenced sample consisted of CD8+ T cells sorted from blood. The origin of this receptor is an adult with rheumatoid arthritis. The chain recombines TRBV29-1 with TRBJ2-1; D perhaps matches TRBD2 (6 bases). The CDR3 region is CSVGAGLVFNEQFF. The CDR3 DNA is TGCAGCGTTGGGGCGGGGCTGGTCTTTAATGAGCAGTTCTTC.